The 10 T cell receptor beta chains given below trace back to one sample, sequenced in a study of T-cell reconstitution after alpha-beta-depleted transplantation in children. As it was prepared, the TCRbeta library received unique molecular identifiers. In TCRdb, the PCR reads were re-called with MiXCR into one record per CDR3 protein. The sample gives roughly 790,000 distinct CDR3 sequences, under 20% of which show up once; about 5% is in the top ten. The input for sequencing was PBMCs, mostly from graft donor cells, taken 360 days after TCRalphabeta/CD19-depleted stem cell transplant. The receptors were sampled from a male patient younger than 18 who had a stem cell transplant for acute lymphoblastic leukemia, so the T cells may come from the graft donor.

V and J are TRBV29-1 and TRBJ2-7, with D possibly TRBD1 on 6 matching bases. The CDR3 extends over 14 amino acids. Germline V gene data show CDR1 as SQVTM and CDR2 as ANQGSEA. Trimming removed 6 bases from V and 8 bases from J, with 23 bases in between. CDR3 sequence reads: CSVAEDRGILKQYF. CDR3 DNA sequence: TGCAGCGTGGCCGAGGACAGAGGTATCCTGAAGCAGTACTTC.

This clonotype was counted at least ten times. The chain joins TRBV5-1 to TRBJ2-7; tentative D call: TRBD2 (5 bases). The germline V and J ends were trimmed by 4 bases and 6 bases, with 8 bases remaining between them. There are 11 residues in the CDR3. Germline lookup yields CDR1 SGHRS and CDR2 YFSETQ. Here the CDR3 DNA reads TGCGCCAGCAGCCGAAGCGGCGAGCAGTACTTC. Its translation: CASSRSGEQYF.

This clonotype was counted only a few times. This sequence joins TRBV5-1 and TRBJ2-1, with 11 bases aligning to TRBD2. There are 14 residues in the CDR3. CDR1 SGHRS and CDR2 YFSETQ come from the germline V gene. J was trimmed by 5 bases and V by 7 bases; bases with no gene match: 5. CDR3 DNA sequence: TGCGCCAGCGGCGGGACTAGCGGTAACAATGAGCAGTTCTTC. Residues: CASGGTSGNNEQFF.

This clonotype was detected only a few times. The chain uses TRBV11-2 and TRBJ2-7; 11 nucleotides line up with TRBD2. V gave up 4 bases and J gave up 3 bases; unmatched junction bases: 5. CDR3 length equals 15 residues. The germline CDR1 and CDR2 sequences are SGHAT and FQNNGV. CDR3 protein: CASSYPSGRFYEQYF. In nucleotides, the CDR3 is TGTGCCAGCAGCTACCCTAGCGGGAGGTTCTACGAGCAGTACTTC.

Ten or more counts support this clonotype. This chain links TRBV27 with TRBJ2-7; TRBD1 agrees at 8 bases. CDR3 length: 16 residues. V gave up 3 bases and J gave up 6 bases; unmatched junction bases: 13. Germline-derived CDR1 and CDR2 are MNHEY and SMNVEV (reference sequence). The CDR3 reads CASSFGQGARSAEQYF. CDR3 nucleotides: TGTGCCAGCAGTTTTGGGCAGGGGGCGCGTTCCGCCGAGCAGTACTTC.

This clonotype was detected a few times. This chain connects TRBV7-9 to TRBJ2-3, with a possible D match to TRBD2 (5 bases). Per the germline V gene, CDR1 is SEHNR and CDR2 is FQNEAQ (reference sequence). This CDR3 is built from 17 residues. V was clipped by 5 bases and J by 1 base, with 19 bases between them. CDR3 sequence reads: CASSTSFSASGTDTQYF. Written as DNA, the CDR3 is TGTGCCAGCAGCACCTCTTTTAGCGCGTCGGGCACAGATACGCAGTATTTT. The full variable domain, with the rest looked up from reference TRBV7-9 and TRBJ2-3, is DTGVSQNPRHKITKRGQNVTFRCDPISEHNRLYWYRQTLGQGPEFLTYFQNEAQLEKSRLLSDRFSAERPKGSFSTLEIQRTEQGDSAMYLCASSTSFSASGTDTQYFGPGTRLTVL.

The V and J genes are TRBV7-8 and TRBJ2-1; 9 positions match TRBD2. This CDR3 has 16 residues. The trim removed 2 bases at V and 5 bases at J, leaving 7 bases unmatched. CDR1 and CDR2 (germline): SGHVS, FQNEAQ. This chain's CDR3 is CASSLPSGNTNNEQFF. CDR3 in DNA: TGTGCCAGCAGCTTACCTAGCGGGAACACTAACAATGAGCAGTTCTTC.

This chain connects TRBV6-1 to TRBJ2-1; 8 bases align to TRBD2. V was pared by 6 bases and J by 4 bases, with 8 bases of the junction left unmatched. Germline CDR1 is MNHNS and CDR2 is SASEGT. The CDR3 covers 15 residues. CDR3 amino acids: CASSQSSGNYNEQFF. The CDR3 DNA sequence: TGTGCCAGCAGCCAGAGTAGCGGGAATTACAATGAGCAGTTCTTC.

A few counts support this clonotype. The chain carries TRBV27 and TRBJ2-1, with D tentatively TRBD2 (6 bases). The V end lost 6 bases, the J end lost 7 bases, and 10 bases lay between the germline ends. In germline, CDR1 is MNHEY, CDR2 SMNVEV (reference sequence). The length of the CDR3 is 12 residues. The CDR3 protein is CASSGRVNEQFF. The DNA of the CDR3 is TGTGCCAGCAGCGGGAGAGTGAATGAGCAGTTCTTC.

The gene calls are TRBV5-1 and TRBJ2-6; no firm D call. Germline V gives CDR1 SGHRS, CDR2 YFSETQ. This CDR3 has 18 residues. V was trimmed by 2 bases and J by 1 base, leaving 16 bases between them. Here the CDR3 reads CASSFRAGVLSGANVLTF. The CDR3 nucleotides read TGCGCCAGCAGCTTTCGGGCAGGAGTACTTTCTGGGGCCAACGTCCTGACTTTC.